The 5 T cell receptor beta chains below were found in one sample sequenced in a study of T cells expressing NK-cell markers. Each CDR3 protein gets one entry in TCRdb, which reprocessed the 5' RACE reads and gives no DNA. This sample carries 200,000 to 300,000 distinct CDR3 sequences, with around 4.3% going to the ten biggest clones. The sequencing input was blood T cells: a sorted CD56 or NKG2C T cell subset, CD4+ or CD8+ T cells, or bulk PBMC T cells (not recorded which). These receptors were collected from a woman between 18 and 69 years old in good health.

The chain has TRBV5-1 and TRBJ1-2; the D call of TRBD1 rests on TCRdb alone, since no DNA is present to check it. CDR3 length equals 13 residues. The germline V gene encodes CDR1 SGHRS and CDR2 YFSETQ. The CDR3 spells CASSGTVNYGYTF.

The chain carries TRBV20-1 and TRBJ2-1; there is no DNA to check the TCRdb D call of TRBD1. The germline CDR1 and CDR2 sequences are DFQATT and SNEGSKA (reference sequence). The CDR3 is 14 amino acids. CDR3 loop: CSARAWTSNNEQFF.

V and J are TRBV11-2 and TRBJ1-2; TCRdb's D gene call, TRBD1, goes unchecked for lack of DNA. Looked up from germline, CDR1 is SGHAT and CDR2 is FQNNGV. This CDR3 region has 15 residues. Here the CDR3 reads CASSSGQGFFGGYTF.

The chain has TRBV7-2 and TRBJ2-1; without DNA, the TCRdb call of TRBD2 cannot be checked. The CDR3 loop spans 17 amino acids. CDR1 SGHTA and CDR2 FQGNSA come from the germline V gene. This chain's CDR3 is CASSLAGTSGSYNEQFF.

This chain links TRBV30 with TRBJ2-7; the TCRdb D gene call, TRBD1, has no DNA to confirm it. This CDR3 region has 13 residues. Looked up from germline, CDR1 is GTSNPN and CDR2 is SVGIG (reference sequence). CDR3 loop: CAWSGDKAYEQYF.